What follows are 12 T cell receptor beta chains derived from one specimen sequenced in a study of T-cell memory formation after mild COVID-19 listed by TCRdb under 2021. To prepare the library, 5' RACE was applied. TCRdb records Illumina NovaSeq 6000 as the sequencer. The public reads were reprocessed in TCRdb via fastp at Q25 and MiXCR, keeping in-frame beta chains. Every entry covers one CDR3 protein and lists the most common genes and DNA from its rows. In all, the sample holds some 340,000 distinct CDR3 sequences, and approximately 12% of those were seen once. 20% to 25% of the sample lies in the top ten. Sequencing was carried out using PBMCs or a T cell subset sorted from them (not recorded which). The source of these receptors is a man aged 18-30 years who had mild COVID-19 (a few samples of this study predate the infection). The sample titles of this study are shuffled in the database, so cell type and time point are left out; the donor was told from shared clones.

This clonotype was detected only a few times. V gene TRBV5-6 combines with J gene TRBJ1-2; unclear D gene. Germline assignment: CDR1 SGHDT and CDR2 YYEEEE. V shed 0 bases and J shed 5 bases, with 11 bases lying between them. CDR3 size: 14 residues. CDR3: CASSLGSPTYGYTF. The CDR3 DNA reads TGTGCCAGCAGCTTGGGCAGTCCCACGTATGGCTACACCTTC. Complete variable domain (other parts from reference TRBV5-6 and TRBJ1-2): DAGVTQSPTHLIKTRGQQVTLRCSPKSGHDTVSWYQQALGQGPQFIFQYYEEEERQRGNFPDRFSGHQFPNYSSELNVNALLLGDSALYLCASSLGSPTYGYTFGSGTRLTVV.

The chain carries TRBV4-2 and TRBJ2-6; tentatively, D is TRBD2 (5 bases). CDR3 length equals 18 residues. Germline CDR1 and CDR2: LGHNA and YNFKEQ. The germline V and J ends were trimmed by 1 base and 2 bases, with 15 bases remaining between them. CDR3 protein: CASSQVGIGEPGANVLTF. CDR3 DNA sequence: TGTGCCAGCAGCCAAGTAGGGATCGGGGAACCTGGGGCCAACGTCCTGACTTTC.

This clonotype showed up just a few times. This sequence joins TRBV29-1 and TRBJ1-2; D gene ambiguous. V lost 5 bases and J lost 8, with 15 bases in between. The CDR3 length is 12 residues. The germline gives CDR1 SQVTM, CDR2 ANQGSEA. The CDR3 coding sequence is TGCAGCGTTCCCCGCGGCCTGGGAGGCTACACCTTC. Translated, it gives CSVPRGLGGYTF.

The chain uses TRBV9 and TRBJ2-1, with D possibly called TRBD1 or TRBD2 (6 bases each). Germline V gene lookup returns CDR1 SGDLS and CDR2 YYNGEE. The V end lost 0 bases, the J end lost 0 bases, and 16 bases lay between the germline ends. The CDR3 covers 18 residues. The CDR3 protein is CASSVVPGEEISYNEQFF. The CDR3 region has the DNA TGTGCCAGCAGCGTAGTCCCAGGGGAGGAAATCTCCTACAATGAGCAGTTCTTC.

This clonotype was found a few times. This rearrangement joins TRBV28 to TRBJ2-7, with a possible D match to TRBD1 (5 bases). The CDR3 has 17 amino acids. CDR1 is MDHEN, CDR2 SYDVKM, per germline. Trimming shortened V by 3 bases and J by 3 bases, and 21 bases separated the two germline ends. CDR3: CASSLRQPTFPVYEQYV. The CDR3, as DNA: TGTGCCAGCAGTTTGCGACAGCCAACTTTTCCCGTCTACGAGCAGTACGTC.

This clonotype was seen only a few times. CDR3 sequence (DNA): TGTGCCAGCAGTTTAAAGCCAGGCTACTCCTACGAGCAGTACTTC. This gives the protein CASSLKPGYSYEQYF. The rearrangement uses TRBV12-3 or TRBV12-4 and TRBJ2-7; D not resolved. This CDR3 is built from 15 residues. Between the trimmed V and J ends, which lost 2 bases and 0 bases, there was a span of 11 bases.

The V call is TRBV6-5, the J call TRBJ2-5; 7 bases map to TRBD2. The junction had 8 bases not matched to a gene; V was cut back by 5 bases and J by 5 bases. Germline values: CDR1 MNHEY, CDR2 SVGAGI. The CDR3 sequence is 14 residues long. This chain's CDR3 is CASSRWTSDETQYF. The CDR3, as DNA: TGTGCCAGCAGTCGATGGACTAGTGACGAGACCCAGTACTTC.

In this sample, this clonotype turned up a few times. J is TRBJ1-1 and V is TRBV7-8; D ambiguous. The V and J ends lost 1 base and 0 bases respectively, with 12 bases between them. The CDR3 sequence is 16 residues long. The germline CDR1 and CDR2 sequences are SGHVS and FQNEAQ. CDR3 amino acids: CASSLVRERMNTEAFF. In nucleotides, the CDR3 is TGTGCCAGCAGCTTAGTGAGGGAACGGATGAACACTGAAGCTTTCTTT.

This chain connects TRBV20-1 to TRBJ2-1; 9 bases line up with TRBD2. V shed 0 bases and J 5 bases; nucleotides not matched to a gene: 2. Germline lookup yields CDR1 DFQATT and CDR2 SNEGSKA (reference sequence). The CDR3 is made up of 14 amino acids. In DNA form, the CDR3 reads TGCAGTGCTAGAGATCCTAGCGGGAACAATGAGCAGTTCTTC. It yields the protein CSARDPSGNNEQFF.

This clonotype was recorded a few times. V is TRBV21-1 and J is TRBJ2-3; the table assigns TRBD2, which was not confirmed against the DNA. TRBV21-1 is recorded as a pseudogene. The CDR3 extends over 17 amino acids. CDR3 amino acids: CASSKGGLGESTDTQYF. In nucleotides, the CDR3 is TGTGCCAGCAGCAAAGGTGGACTAGGCGAGAGCACAGATACGCAGTATTTT.

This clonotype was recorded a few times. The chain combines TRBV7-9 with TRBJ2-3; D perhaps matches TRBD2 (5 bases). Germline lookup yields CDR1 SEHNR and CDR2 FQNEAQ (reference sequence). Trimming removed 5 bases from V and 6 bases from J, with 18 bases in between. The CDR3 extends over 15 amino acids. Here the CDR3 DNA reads TGTGCCAGCAGCGGATACATGGGCGGCGGGGATACGCAGTATTTT. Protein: CASSGYMGGGDTQYF.

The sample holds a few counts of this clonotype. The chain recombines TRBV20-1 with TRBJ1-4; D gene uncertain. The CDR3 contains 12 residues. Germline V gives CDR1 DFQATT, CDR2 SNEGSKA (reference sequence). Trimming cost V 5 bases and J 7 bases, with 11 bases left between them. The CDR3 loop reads CSAFDEGEKLFF. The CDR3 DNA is TGCAGTGCTTTCGACGAGGGTGAAAAACTGTTTTTT.